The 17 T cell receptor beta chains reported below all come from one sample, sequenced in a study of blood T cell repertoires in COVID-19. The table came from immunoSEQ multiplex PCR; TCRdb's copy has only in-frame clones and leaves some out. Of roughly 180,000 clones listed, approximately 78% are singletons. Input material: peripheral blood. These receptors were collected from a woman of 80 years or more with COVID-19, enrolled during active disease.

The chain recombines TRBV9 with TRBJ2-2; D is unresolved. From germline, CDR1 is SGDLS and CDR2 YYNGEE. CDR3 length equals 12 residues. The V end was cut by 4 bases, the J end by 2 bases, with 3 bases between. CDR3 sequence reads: CASSINTGELFF. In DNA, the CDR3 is TGTGCCAGCAGCATAAACACCGGGGAGCTGTTTTTT.

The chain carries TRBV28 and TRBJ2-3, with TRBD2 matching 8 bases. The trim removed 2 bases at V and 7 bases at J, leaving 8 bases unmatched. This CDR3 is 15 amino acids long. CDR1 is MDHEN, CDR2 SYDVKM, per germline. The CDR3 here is CASSLQSSGRNTQYF. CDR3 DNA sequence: TGTGCCAGCAGTTTACAATCCAGCGGGAGAAATACGCAGTATTTT.

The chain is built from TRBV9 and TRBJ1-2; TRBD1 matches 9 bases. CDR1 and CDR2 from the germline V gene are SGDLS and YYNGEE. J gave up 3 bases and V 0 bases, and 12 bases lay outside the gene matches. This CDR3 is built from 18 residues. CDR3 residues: CASSVGIKGQGPYYGYTF. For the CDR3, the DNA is TGTGCCAGCAGCGTAGGCATCAAGGGACAGGGCCCTTACTATGGCTACACCTTC.

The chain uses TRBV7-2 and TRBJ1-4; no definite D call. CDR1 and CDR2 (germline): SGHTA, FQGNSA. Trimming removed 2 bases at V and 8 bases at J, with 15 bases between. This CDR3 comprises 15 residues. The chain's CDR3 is CASSLRGDPWEKLFF. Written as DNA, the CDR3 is TGTGCCAGCAGCTTACGAGGCGACCCATGGGAAAAACTGTTTTTT.

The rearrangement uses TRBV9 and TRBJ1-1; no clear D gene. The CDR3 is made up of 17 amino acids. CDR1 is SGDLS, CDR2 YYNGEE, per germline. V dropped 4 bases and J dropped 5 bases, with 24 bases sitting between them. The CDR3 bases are TGTGCCAGCAGCCCAAGGCCCCCAGGTAGCGTTAGTACTGAAGCTTTCTTT. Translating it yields CASSPRPPGSVSTEAFF.

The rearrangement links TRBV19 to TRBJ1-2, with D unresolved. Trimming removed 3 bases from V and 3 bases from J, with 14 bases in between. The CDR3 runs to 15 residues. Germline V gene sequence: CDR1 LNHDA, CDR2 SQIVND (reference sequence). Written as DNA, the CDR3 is TGTGCCAGTAGTATCGGAGCAGGAGGTGACTATGGCTACACCTTC. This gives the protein CASSIGAGGDYGYTF.

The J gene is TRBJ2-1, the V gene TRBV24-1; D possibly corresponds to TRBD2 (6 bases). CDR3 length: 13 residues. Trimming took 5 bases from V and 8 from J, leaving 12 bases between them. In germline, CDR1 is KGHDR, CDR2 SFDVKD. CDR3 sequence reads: CATSGGAEDEQFF. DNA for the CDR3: TGTGCCACCAGTGGCGGGGCTGAGGATGAGCAGTTCTTC.

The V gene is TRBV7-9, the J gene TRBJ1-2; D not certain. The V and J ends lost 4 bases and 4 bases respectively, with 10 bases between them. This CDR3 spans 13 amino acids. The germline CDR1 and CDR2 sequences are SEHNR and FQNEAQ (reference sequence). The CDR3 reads CASSSRVGYGYTF. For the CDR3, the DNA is TGTGCCAGCAGCTCCCGGGTTGGCTATGGCTACACCTTC.

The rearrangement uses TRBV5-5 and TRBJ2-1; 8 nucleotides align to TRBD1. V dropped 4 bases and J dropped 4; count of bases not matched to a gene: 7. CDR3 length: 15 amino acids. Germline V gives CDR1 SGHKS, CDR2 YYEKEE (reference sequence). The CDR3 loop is CASSPGTGFYNEQFF. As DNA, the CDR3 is TGTGCCAGCAGCCCCGGGACAGGCTTTTACAATGAGCAGTTCTTC.

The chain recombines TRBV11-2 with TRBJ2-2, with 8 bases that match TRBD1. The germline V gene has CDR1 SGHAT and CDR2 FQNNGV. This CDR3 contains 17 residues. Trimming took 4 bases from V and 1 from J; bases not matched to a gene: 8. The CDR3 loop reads CASSSREDRENTGELFF. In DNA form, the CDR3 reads TGTGCCAGCAGCTCAAGAGAGGACAGGGAGAACACCGGGGAGCTGTTTTTT.

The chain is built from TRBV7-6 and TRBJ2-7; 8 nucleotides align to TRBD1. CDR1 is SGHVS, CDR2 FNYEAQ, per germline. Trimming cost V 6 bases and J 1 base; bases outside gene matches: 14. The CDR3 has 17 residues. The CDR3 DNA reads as TGTGCCAGCAGGCTGTCACCGGGACAGGAAGATTCCTACGAGCAGTACTTC. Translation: CASRLSPGQEDSYEQYF.

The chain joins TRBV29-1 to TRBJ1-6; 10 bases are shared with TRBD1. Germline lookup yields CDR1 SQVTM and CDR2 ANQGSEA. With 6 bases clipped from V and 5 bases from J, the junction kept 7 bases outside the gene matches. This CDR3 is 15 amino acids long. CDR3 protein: CSVQTGGIDNSPLHF. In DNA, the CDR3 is TGCAGCGTCCAGACAGGGGGCATCGATAATTCACCCCTCCACTTT.

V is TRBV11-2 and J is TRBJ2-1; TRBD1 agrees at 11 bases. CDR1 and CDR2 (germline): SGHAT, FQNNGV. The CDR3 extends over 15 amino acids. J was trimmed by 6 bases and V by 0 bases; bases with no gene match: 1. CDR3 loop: CASSLEGQGVNEQFF. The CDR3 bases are TGTGCCAGCAGCTTAGAGGGACAGGGGGTCAATGAGCAGTTCTTC.

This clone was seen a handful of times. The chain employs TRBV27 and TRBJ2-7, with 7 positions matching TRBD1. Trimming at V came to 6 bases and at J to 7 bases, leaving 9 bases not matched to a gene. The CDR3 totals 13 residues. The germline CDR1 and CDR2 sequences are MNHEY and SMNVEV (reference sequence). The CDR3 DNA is TGTGCCAGCAGCGACAGGGAACCTCAGGAGCAGTACTTC. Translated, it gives CASSDREPQEQYF.

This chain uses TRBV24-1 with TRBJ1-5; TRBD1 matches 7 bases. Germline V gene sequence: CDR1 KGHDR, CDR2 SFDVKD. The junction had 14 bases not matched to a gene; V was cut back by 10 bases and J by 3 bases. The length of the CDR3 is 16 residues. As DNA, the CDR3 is TGTGCCACGGGCGACAGGGAAATAGGGACCAATCAGCCCCAGCATTTT. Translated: CATGDREIGTNQPQHF.

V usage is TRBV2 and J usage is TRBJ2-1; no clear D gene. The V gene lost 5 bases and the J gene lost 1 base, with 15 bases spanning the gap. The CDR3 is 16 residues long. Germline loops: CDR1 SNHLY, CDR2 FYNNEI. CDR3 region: CASSRQLGFSYNEQFF. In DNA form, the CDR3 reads TGTGCCAGCAGTCGCCAGCTCGGGTTTTCCTACAATGAGCAGTTCTTC. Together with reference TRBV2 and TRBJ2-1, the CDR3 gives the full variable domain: EPEVTQTPSHQVTQMGQEVILRCVPISNHLYFYWYRQILGQKVEFLVSFYNNEISEKSEIFDDQFSVERPDGSNFTLKIRSTKLEDSAMYFCASSRQLGFSYNEQFFGPGTRLTVL.

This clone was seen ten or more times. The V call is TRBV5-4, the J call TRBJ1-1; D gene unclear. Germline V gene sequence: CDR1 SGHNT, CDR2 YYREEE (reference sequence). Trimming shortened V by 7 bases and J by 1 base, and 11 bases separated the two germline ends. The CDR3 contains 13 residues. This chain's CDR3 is CASHGSGNTEAFF. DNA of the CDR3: TGTGCCAGCCATGGTTCAGGGAACACTGAAGCTTTCTTT.